This TCR beta chain emerged from a study of cytomegalovirus exposure and HLA in healthy donors. General study findings and limits: The investigators catalogued under 200 TCR beta chains as cytomegalovirus-associated.

CDR1 is SQVTM and CDR2 is ANQGSEA in the germline V gene. This CDR3 spans 15 amino acids. V lost 6 bases and J lost 6; bases outside the gene matches: 9. Sequencing used immunoSEQ multiplex PCR; TCRdb keeps in-frame clones, though not all of them. Among 120,000 to 150,000 clones listed, roughly 89% were seen once. With respect to this clone: The antigen remains undetermined.

V is TRBV29-1 and J is TRBJ2-3, with 13 bases lining up with TRBD2. Sample: PBMCs. The clonotype comes from a woman aged 18-29 years in good health and CMV-seropositive. The CDR3 loop reads CSVKPGLAGPDTQYF. CDR3 coding DNA: TGCAGCGTGAAACCGGGACTAGCGGGACCGGATACGCAGTATTTT.